Presented here are 32 T cell receptor beta chains from one specimen sequenced in a study of cytomegalovirus exposure and HLA in healthy donors. Generated by immunoSEQ multiplex PCR, the TCRdb table keeps only in-frame clones and is missing some. The sample gives roughly 43,000 clones, under 95% of which show up once; 2.1% is in the top ten. Sequenced input: PBMCs. The receptor set was obtained from a woman in her late teens or twenties in good health and CMV-seronegative.

The rearrangement uses TRBV6-5 and TRBJ2-1; D ambiguous. Germline CDR1 MNHEY, CDR2 SVGAGI. The CDR3 spans 13 residues. V lost 8 bases to trimming and J lost 5 bases, with 13 bases between them. CDR3 in amino acids: CASRLLENNEQFF. The CDR3 DNA reads as TGTGCCAGCCGACTTCTGGAAAACAATGAGCAGTTCTTC.

This chain joins TRBV27 and TRBJ1-6; D remains ambiguous. This CDR3 region has 15 residues. V dropped 3 bases and J dropped 6 bases, with 12 bases sitting between them. The germline gives CDR1 MNHEY, CDR2 SMNVEV (reference sequence). CDR3 in amino acids: CASSFTDGGNSPLHF. The CDR3 DNA reads as TGTGCCAGCAGTTTCACGGACGGAGGTAATTCACCCCTCCACTTT.

In DNA, the CDR3 is TGTGCCAGCAGCATAGACAGGGGTACAGATACGCAGTATTTT. Translating it yields CASSIDRGTDTQYF. The rearrangement joins TRBV7-2 to TRBJ2-3, with TRBD1 matching over 8 bases. Per germline, CDR1 SGHTA and CDR2 FQGNSA. V dropped 5 bases and J dropped 3; count of bases not matched to a gene: 4. The CDR3 spans 14 residues.

The J gene is TRBJ1-1, the V gene TRBV27; D may be TRBD1 (6 bases). The CDR3 length is 14 residues. V was pared by 0 bases and J by 4 bases, with 9 bases between. Germline V gene sequence: CDR1 MNHEY, CDR2 SMNVEV (reference sequence). The CDR3 coding sequence is TGTGCCAGCAGTTTATCCGCGACAGGCACTGAAGCTTTCTTT. It translates to CASSLSATGTEAFF.

The genes are TRBV7-6 and TRBJ1-4; 9 nucleotides agree with TRBD1. The V segment lost 5 bases and the J segment 3 bases; nucleotides outside the gene matches: 16. The germline gives CDR1 SGHVS, CDR2 FNYEAQ. This CDR3 spans 19 amino acids. In nucleotides, the CDR3 is TGTGCCAGCAGCCCCCGACAGGGGGTCGGTATAGTAGCTAATGAAAAACTGTTTTTT. It codes for CASSPRQGVGIVANEKLFF.

J is TRBJ1-2 and V is TRBV7-9; TRBD1 agrees at 8 bases. With 5 bases clipped from V and 8 bases from J, the junction kept 4 bases outside the gene matches. This CDR3 has 12 residues. CDR1 is SEHNR, CDR2 FQNEAQ, per germline (reference sequence). The CDR3 nucleotides read TGTGCCAGCAGCCCACAGGGGGACGGCTACACCTTC. It codes for CASSPQGDGYTF.

The gene calls are TRBV28 and TRBJ1-5, with 7 bases fitting TRBD1. V was clipped by 2 bases and J by 0 bases; unmatched bases: 1. Germline CDR1 MDHEN, CDR2 SYDVKM. This CDR3 has 15 residues. CDR3 amino acids: CASSLQGDSNQPQHF. DNA of the CDR3: TGTGCCAGCAGTTTACAGGGGGATAGCAATCAGCCCCAGCATTTT.

The chain combines TRBV30 with TRBJ1-2, with TRBD1 matching over 7 bases. The V and J ends lost 0 bases and 5 bases, in that order; junction bases with no gene match: 3. There are 13 residues in the CDR3. Germline-derived CDR1 and CDR2 are GTSNPN and SVGIG (reference sequence). CDR3: CAWSVQQGYGYTF. The DNA of the CDR3 is TGTGCCTGGAGTGTACAACAGGGGTATGGCTACACCTTC. Looking up the rest from reference TRBV30 and TRBJ1-2 gives the full variable domain: SQTIHQWPATLVQPVGSPLSLECTVEGTSNPNLYWYRQAAGRGLQLLFYSVGIGQISSEVPQNLSASRPQDRQFILSSKKLLLSDSGFYLCAWSVQQGYGYTFGSGTRLTVV.

V is TRBV5-6 and J is TRBJ1-1, with 11 bases matching TRBD1. Germline V gene lookup returns CDR1 SGHDT and CDR2 YYEEEE. V lost 4 bases, J lost 4 bases, and 9 bases stayed unmatched. This CDR3 is 16 amino acids long. CDR3 amino acids: CASSVMPGTGGTEAFF. The CDR3 nucleotides are TGTGCCAGCAGCGTCATGCCCGGGACAGGGGGCACTGAAGCTTTCTTT.

The DNA of the CDR3 is TGTGCCAGCAGCCCGGGGGATAACTATGGCTACACCTTC. This encodes CASSPGDNYGYTF. This chain connects TRBV28 to TRBJ1-2, with TRBD1 as a possible D gene (5 bases). In germline, CDR1 is MDHEN, CDR2 SYDVKM. V lost 6 bases and J lost 1, with 9 bases in between. The CDR3 covers 13 residues.

This chain uses TRBV11-2 with TRBJ2-2, with D tentatively TRBD1 (8 bases). Trimming cost V 7 bases and J 5 bases, with 20 bases left between them. The CDR3 is made up of 16 amino acids. Germline assignment: CDR1 SGHAT and CDR2 FQNNGV. CDR3 in amino acids: CASTPRTGRDTGELFF. CDR3 in DNA: TGTGCCAGCACCCCGAGGACAGGGAGGGATACCGGGGAGCTGTTTTTT.

This sequence joins TRBV19 and TRBJ2-2, with D unclear. V was shortened by 7 bases and J by 0 bases, with 9 bases between the two germline ends. This CDR3 has 14 amino acids. The germline CDR1 and CDR2 sequences are LNHDA and SQIVND (reference sequence). The CDR3 here is CASNWAANTGELFF. DNA of the CDR3: TGTGCCAGTAATTGGGCAGCGAACACCGGGGAGCTGTTTTTT.

This clone was counted once. The CDR3 nucleotides are TGTGCCAGCAGCTTGGGACAGGGCTATGGCTACACCTTC. This sequence encodes CASSLGQGYGYTF. This chain links TRBV7-9 with TRBJ1-2; the match to TRBD1 covers 9 bases. V was pared by 3 bases and J by 4 bases, with 0 bases of the junction left unmatched. Germline CDR1 SEHNR, CDR2 FQNEAQ (reference sequence). The CDR3 extends over 13 amino acids.

The genes are TRBV2 and TRBJ1-4, with 8 bases identical to TRBD1. V lost 2 bases and J lost 4; bases outside the gene matches: 6. Germline V CDR1 and CDR2: SNHLY, FYNNEI. The CDR3 runs 16 residues. The DNA of the CDR3 is TGTGCCAGCAGTGAATTAGGACAGGGACGTAATGAAAAACTGTTTTTT. It translates to CASSELGQGRNEKLFF.

The chain employs TRBV6-4 and TRBJ2-3; TRBD1 matches 8 bases. The CDR3 extends over 14 amino acids. Unmatched junction bases numbered 4, after V lost 5 bases and J lost 3 bases. Germline V gives CDR1 MRHNA, CDR2 SNTAGT. In DNA form, the CDR3 reads TGTGCCAGCAGTAAAGGACAGGGAACAGATACGCAGTATTTT. Protein product: CASSKGQGTDTQYF.

J is TRBJ1-1 and V is TRBV2; 7 nucleotides match TRBD1. Germline V CDR1 and CDR2: SNHLY, FYNNEI. V trimming: 6 bases; J trimming: 5 bases; junction bases outside the gene matches: 24. The CDR3 consists of 19 residues. The CDR3 protein is CASSGPGQWWFGGGTEAFF. The CDR3 DNA reads TGTGCCAGCAGCGGCCCGGGACAGTGGTGGTTTGGGGGTGGGACTGAAGCTTTCTTT.

The chain recombines TRBV6-6 with TRBJ1-1, with TRBD1 matching 7 bases. The CDR3 spans 15 residues. The V gene's germline CDR1 is MNHNY and CDR2 SVGAGI (reference sequence). The junction had 9 bases not matched to a gene; V was cut back by 6 bases and J by 2 bases. The CDR3 protein is CASSLTGTANTEAFF. The DNA of the CDR3 is TGTGCCAGCAGCTTAACCGGGACAGCCAACACTGAAGCTTTCTTT.

This chain joins TRBV6-5 and TRBJ1-2; a weak D match, TRBD1 (6 bases). Per germline, CDR1 MNHEY and CDR2 SVGAGI. With 2 bases removed from V and 4 bases from J, the gap between germline ends came to 8 bases. CDR3 length: 13 amino acids. The CDR3, as DNA: TGTGCCAGCAGTTACCCGGACAGCTATGGCTACACCTTC. It translates to CASSYPDSYGYTF.

The chain is built from TRBV5-1 and TRBJ1-1; the D is unclear. The germline V gene has CDR1 SGHRS and CDR2 YFSETQ. The CDR3 loop spans 15 amino acids. Trimming pared 5 bases from V and 6 bases from J, leaving 20 bases between. This chain's CDR3 is CASRPPNAGHAEAFF. The CDR3 region has the DNA TGCGCCAGCAGACCCCCGAACGCAGGCCACGCTGAAGCTTTCTTT. The full variable domain, with the rest looked up from reference TRBV5-1 and TRBJ1-1, is KAGVTQTPRYLIKTRGQQVTLSCSPISGHRSVSWYQQTPGQGLQFLFEYFSETQRNKGNFPGRFSGRQFSNSRSEMNVSTLELGDSALYLCASRPPNAGHAEAFFGQGTRLTVV.

This clone was picked up a small number of times. J is TRBJ1-2 and V is TRBV2, with 10 bases fitting TRBD1. The CDR3 is made up of 13 amino acids. The trim removed 11 bases at V and 7 bases at J, leaving 10 bases unmatched. Germline V gene sequence: CDR1 SNHLY, CDR2 FYNNEI. The CDR3 sequence is CAGQGEGEGGYTF. CDR3 in DNA: TGTGCCGGACAGGGGGAAGGTGAGGGTGGCTACACCTTC.

This chain uses TRBV10-3 with TRBJ1-1, with 8 bases that match TRBD1. The CDR3 covers 14 residues. Germline-derived CDR1 and CDR2 are ENHRY and SYGVKD. V was pared by 5 bases and J by 4 bases, with 6 bases of the junction left unmatched. The CDR3 here is CAISSLTGVTEAFF. CDR3 bases: TGTGCCATCAGTTCCTTGACAGGGGTCACTGAAGCTTTCTTT.

The chain recombines TRBV28 with TRBJ2-1, with TRBD2 identical over 12 bases. From germline, CDR1 is MDHEN and CDR2 SYDVKM. CDR3 size: 21 residues. V lost 5 bases, J lost 0 bases, and 17 bases stayed unmatched. The DNA of the CDR3 is TGTGCCAGCAGTCCTATTGTTTATACTAGCGGGGGGCCGAGCTCCTACAATGAGCAGTTCTTC. Amino acid sequence: CASSPIVYTSGGPSSYNEQFF.

The rearrangement links TRBV9 to TRBJ1-5; no clear D. There are 15 residues in the CDR3. Trimming removed 0 bases at V and 7 bases at J, with 14 bases between. Germline CDR1 reads SGDLS; CDR2 reads YYNGEE. Here the CDR3 reads CASSVEGVSGQPQHF. Here the CDR3 DNA reads TGTGCCAGCAGCGTAGAAGGAGTGTCTGGGCAGCCCCAGCATTTT.

The chain uses TRBV30 and TRBJ2-1; 9 positions agree with TRBD2. The junction had 7 bases not matched to a gene; V was cut back by 7 bases and J by 3 bases. CDR1 is GTSNPN and CDR2 is SVGIG in the germline V gene (reference sequence). There are 14 residues in the CDR3. This chain's CDR3 is CALNSGSVYNEQFF. The CDR3 bases are TGTGCCTTAAATAGCGGGAGCGTCTACAATGAGCAGTTCTTC.

J is TRBJ1-2 and V is TRBV4-1; D unresolved. Trimming cost V 0 bases and J 1 base, with 12 bases left between them. Germline V gene sequence: CDR1 MGHRA, CDR2 YSYEKL. The CDR3 extends over 16 amino acids. DNA for the CDR3: TGCGCCAGCAGCCAAGAAGTCCGGGTCTTTAACTATGGCTACACCTTC. This translates into CASSQEVRVFNYGYTF.

The rearrangement links TRBV19 to TRBJ1-1; 7 bases fit TRBD1. The V gene end was trimmed by 6 bases and the J gene end by 1 base; junction bases not matched to a gene: 5. Germline V gives CDR1 LNHDA, CDR2 SQIVND (reference sequence). CDR3 length equals 14 residues. The CDR3 here is CASRRQGENTEAFF. The DNA for the CDR3 is TGTGCCAGTAGACGACAGGGCGAGAACACTGAAGCTTTCTTT.

The chain joins TRBV7-9 to TRBJ2-2, with 8 bases matching TRBD1. The CDR3 runs to 17 residues. V dropped 2 bases and J dropped 1; count of bases not matched to a gene: 6. Germline CDR1 SEHNR, CDR2 FQNEAQ (reference sequence). CDR3 bases: TGTGCCAGCAGCTTATCGTTGGGGACAGGGAACACCGGGGAGCTGTTTTTT. Translation: CASSLSLGTGNTGELFF.

The V and J genes are TRBV9 and TRBJ2-7; possible D gene TRBD1, 7 bases. Germline V gives CDR1 SGDLS, CDR2 YYNGEE. V was cut by 5 bases and J by 3 bases, with 18 bases left in between. This CDR3 is 15 amino acids long. CDR3: CASSLGRGVFYEQYF. The DNA of the CDR3 is TGTGCCAGCAGTCTTGGCAGGGGGGTCTTCTACGAGCAGTACTTC. The variable domain in full, with the rest retrieved from reference TRBV9 and TRBJ2-7, is DSGVTQTPKHLITATGQRVTLRCSPRSGDLSVYWYQQSLDQGLQFLIQYYNGEERAKGNILERFSAQQFPDLHSELNLSSLELGDSALYFCASSLGRGVFYEQYFGPGTRLTVT.

This CDR3 is CASSLWAPRDTQYF. DNA for the CDR3: TGTGCCAGCAGCCTGTGGGCCCCCCGGGATACGCAGTATTTT. This chain joins TRBV11-2 and TRBJ2-3; D uncertain. The V end lost 5 bases, the J end lost 6 bases, and 15 bases lay between the germline ends. Germline V gene sequence: CDR1 SGHAT, CDR2 FQNNGV. This CDR3 region has 14 residues.

The CDR3, as DNA: TGCGCCAGCAGCGAGACAGGAGGTAGCTACGAGCAGTACTTC. It is translated as CASSETGGSYEQYF. The chain couples TRBV4-1 to TRBJ2-7, with D possibly being TRBD1 (6 bases). Trimming took off 5 bases at V and 3 bases at J, with 14 bases between the two ends. CDR1 is MGHRA and CDR2 is YSYEKL in the germline V gene. The length of the CDR3 is 14 residues.

The chain links TRBV5-1 to TRBJ1-1; 7 bases are a match to TRBD1. The CDR3 totals 14 residues. Germline CDR1 and CDR2: SGHRS and YFSETQ. After removal of 2 bases from V and 4 bases from J, the junction contained 5 bases not matched to a gene. The CDR3 here is CASSFQGGGTEAFF. DNA for the CDR3: TGCGCCAGCAGCTTTCAAGGGGGCGGCACTGAAGCTTTCTTT. The full variable domain, rest sourced from reference TRBV5-1 and TRBJ1-1, is KAGVTQTPRYLIKTRGQQVTLSCSPISGHRSVSWYQQTPGQGLQFLFEYFSETQRNKGNFPGRFSGRQFSNSRSEMNVSTLELGDSALYLCASSFQGGGTEAFFGQGTRLTVV.

The J gene is TRBJ2-7, the V gene TRBV7-9; 7 bases agree with TRBD2. The V gene end was trimmed by 7 bases and the J gene end by 7 bases; junction bases not matched to a gene: 10. The CDR3 is 13 amino acids. Germline lookup yields CDR1 SEHNR and CDR2 FQNEAQ (reference sequence). The CDR3 DNA is TGTGCCAGCACCGGGACTAACTTTGGAGAGCAGTACTTC. Residues: CASTGTNFGEQYF.